Sequencing of this TCR beta chain was carried out in a study of blood T cell repertoires in COVID-19. Looking at the study overall: Samples of COVID-19 (acute and convalescent) were obtained from the United States, Italy and Spain.

This clone was counted a single time. The V gene's germline CDR1 is MNHEY and CDR2 SVGAGI. This CDR3 comprises 13 residues. Trimming stripped 7 bases from V and 5 bases from J, with 15 bases between. Only in-frame clones appear in the TCRdb table, and some are missing; sequencing was by immunoSEQ multiplex PCR. The table has 15,000 to 20,000 clones, approximately 80% seen once; the top ten hold about a quarter. Material for sequencing was peripheral blood. This receptor was obtained from a woman in her 70s with active COVID-19. The chain links TRBV6-5 to TRBJ2-7; possibly TRBD2 for D (6 bases). In DNA form, the CDR3 reads TGTGCCAGCATGAGGAGGGGCAAGGACGAGCAGTACTTC. This gives the protein CASMRRGKDEQYF.